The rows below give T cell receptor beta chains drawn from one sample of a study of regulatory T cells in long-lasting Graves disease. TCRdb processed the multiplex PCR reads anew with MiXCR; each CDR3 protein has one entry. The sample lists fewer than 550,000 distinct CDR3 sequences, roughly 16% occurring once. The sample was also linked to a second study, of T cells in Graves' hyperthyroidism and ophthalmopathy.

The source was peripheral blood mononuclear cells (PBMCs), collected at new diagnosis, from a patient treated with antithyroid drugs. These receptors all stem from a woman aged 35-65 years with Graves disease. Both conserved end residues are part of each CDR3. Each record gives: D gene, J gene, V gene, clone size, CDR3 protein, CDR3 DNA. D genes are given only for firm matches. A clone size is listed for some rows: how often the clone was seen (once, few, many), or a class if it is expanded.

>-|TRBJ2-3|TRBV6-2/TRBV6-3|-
CASSEAQAQYF
TGTGCCAGCAGTGAGGCCCAGGCGCAGTATTTT
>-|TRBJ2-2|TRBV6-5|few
CASSYSIEESSSSGELFF
TGTGCCAGCAGTTACTCGATAGAGGAAAGTTCTAGCAGCGGGGAGCTGTTTTTT
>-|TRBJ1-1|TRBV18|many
CASSTSRNTEAFF
TGTGCCAGCTCAACCAGTAGAAACACTGAAGCTTTCTTT
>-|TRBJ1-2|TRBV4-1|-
CASSQDPQPNYGYTF
TGCGCCAGCAGCCAAGATCCACAACCTAACTATGGCTACACCTTC
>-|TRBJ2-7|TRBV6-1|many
CASSQPPRGVYEQYF
TGTGCCAGCAGTCAACCCCCGAGGGGGGTTTACGAGCAGTACTTC
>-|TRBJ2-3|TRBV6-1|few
CASSEETGGGTDTQYF
TGTGCCAGCAGTGAAGAGACAGGAGGGGGCACAGATACGCAGTATTTT
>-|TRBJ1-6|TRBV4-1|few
CASSQDRDRLEPHF
TGCGCCAGCAGCCAAGATAGGGACCGGCTTGAACCCCACTTT
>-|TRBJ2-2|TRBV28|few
CASSLGLDTGELFF
TGTGCCAGCAGTTTAGGATTAGACACCGGGGAGCTGTTTTTT
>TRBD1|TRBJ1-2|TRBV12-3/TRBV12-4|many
CASSPRDRGAGYTF
TGTGCCAGCAGCCCGAGGGACAGGGGGGCTGGCTACACCTTC
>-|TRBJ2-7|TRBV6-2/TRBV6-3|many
CASSYSRSVTSPYEQYF
TGTGCCAGCAGTTACTCGAGATCCGTTACGAGCCCCTACGAGCAGTACTTC
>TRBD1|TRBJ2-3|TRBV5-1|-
CASSLTGQRPSTDTQYF
TGCGCCAGCAGCTTGACGGGACAGCGCCCCAGCACAGATACGCAGTATTTT
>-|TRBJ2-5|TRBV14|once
CASSQRQLQETQYF
TGTGCCAGCAGCCAAAGACAGCTCCAAGAGACCCAGTACTTC
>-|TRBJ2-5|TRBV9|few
CASSGTGMYQETQYF
TGTGCCAGCAGCGGCACTGGGATGTACCAAGAGACCCAGTACTTC
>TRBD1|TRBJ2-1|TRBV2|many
CASSQGANEQFF
TGTGCCAGCAGCCAGGGGGCAAATGAGCAGTTCTTC
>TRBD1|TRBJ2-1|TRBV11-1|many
CASSRQGGINEQFF
TGTGCCAGCAGCCGACAGGGGGGTATCAATGAGCAGTTCTTC
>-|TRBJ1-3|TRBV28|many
CASSFVGTGNTIYF
TGTGCCAGCAGTTTTGTGGGGACTGGAAACACCATATATTTT
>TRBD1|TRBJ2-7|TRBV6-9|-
CASSYGWTGTSDEQYF
TGTGCCAGCAGTTACGGCTGGACAGGAACTTCGGACGAGCAGTACTTC
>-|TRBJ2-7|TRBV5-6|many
CASSLDLSETGASRQYF
TGTGCCAGCAGCTTGGACCTCTCCGAGACAGGCGCCTCCCGGCAGTACTTC
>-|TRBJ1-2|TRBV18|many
CASSPGVNSRRGYTF
TGTGCCAGCTCACCGGGGGTGAACAGTCGGCGCGGCTACACCTTC
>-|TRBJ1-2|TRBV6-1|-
CASSEDFGGGYTF
TGTGCCAGCAGTGAAGACTTTGGCGGCGGCTACACCTTC
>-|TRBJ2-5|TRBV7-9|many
CASSILGQRMKTQYF
TGTGCCAGCAGCATCTTGGGGCAGAGGATGAAGACCCAGTACTTC
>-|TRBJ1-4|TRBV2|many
CASITYREVNEKLFF
TGTGCCAGCATCACCTACAGGGAAGTAAATGAAAAACTGTTTTTT
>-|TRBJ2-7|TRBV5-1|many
CASSLDNRVSDEQYF
TGCGCCAGCAGCTTGGACAACAGGGTCTCGGACGAGCAGTACTTC
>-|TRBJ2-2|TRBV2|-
CASEQLGTGELFF
TGTGCCAGCGAACAGTTGGGCACCGGGGAGCTGTTTTTT
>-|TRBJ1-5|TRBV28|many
CASSLHGYSNQPQHF
TGTGCCAGCAGTTTACACGGATATAGCAATCAGCCCCAGCATTTT
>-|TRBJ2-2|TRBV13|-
CASSSGVATGELFF
TGTGCCAGCAGCTCGGGGGTCGCCACCGGGGAGCTGTTTTTT
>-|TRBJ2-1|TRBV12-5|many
CASGSKGAGGNEQFF
TGTGCTAGTGGTTCCAAGGGAGCGGGCGGGAATGAGCAGTTCTTC
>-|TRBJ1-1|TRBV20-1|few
CSALPGDRRIEAFF
TGCAGTGCCCTCCCGGGCGACAGACGAATTGAAGCTTTCTTT
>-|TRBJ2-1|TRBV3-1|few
CASSQDRNNEQFF
TGTGCCAGCAGCCAAGATCGTAACAATGAGCAGTTCTTC
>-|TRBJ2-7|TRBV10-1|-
CASSESPVRPWEQYF
TGCGCCAGCAGTGAGTCGCCAGTGCGCCCTTGGGAGCAGTACTTC
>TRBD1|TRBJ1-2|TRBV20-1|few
CSAPDRGKGYTF
TGCAGTGCCCCGGACAGGGGGAAAGGCTACACCTTC
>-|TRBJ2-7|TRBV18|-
CASSRSSGSDYEQYF
TGTGCCAGCTCACGCTCATCCGGCAGTGACTACGAGCAGTACTTC
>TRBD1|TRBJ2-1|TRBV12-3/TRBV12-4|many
CASSFDRGDNEQFF
TGTGCCAGCAGTTTTGACAGGGGGGACAATGAGCAGTTCTTC
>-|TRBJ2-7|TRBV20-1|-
CSARDFHTYEQYF
TGCAGTGCACGGGACTTTCATACCTACGAGCAGTACTTC
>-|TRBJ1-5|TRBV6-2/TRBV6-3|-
CASSDTTGGGLPQHF
TGTGCCAGCAGTGATACAACAGGCGGGGGACTGCCCCAGCATTTT
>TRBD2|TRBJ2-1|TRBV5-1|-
CASSLGLADGQFF
TGCGCCAGCAGCTTGGGACTAGCGGATGGGCAGTTCTTC
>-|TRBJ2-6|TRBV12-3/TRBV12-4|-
CASRRAGGSNVLTF
TGTGCCAGCCGAAGGGCTGGGGGATCCAACGTCCTGACTTTC
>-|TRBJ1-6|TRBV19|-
CASSIRVGRSDSPLHF
TGTGCCAGTAGTATACGGGTGGGACGCTCTGATTCACCCCTCCACTTT
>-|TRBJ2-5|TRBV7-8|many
CASSLEGVGNQETQYF
TGTGCCAGCAGCCTGGAGGGAGTGGGGAATCAAGAGACCCAGTACTTC
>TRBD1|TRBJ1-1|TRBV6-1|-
CASRFYRTGENTEAFF
TGTGCCAGCAGATTCTATCGGACAGGGGAGAACACTGAAGCTTTCTTT
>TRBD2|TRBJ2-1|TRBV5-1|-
CASSREVVTSGGAFHEQFF
TGCGCCAGCAGCCGCGAGGTAGTTACTAGCGGGGGGGCTTTTCATGAGCAGTTCTTC
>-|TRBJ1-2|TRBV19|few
CASAGGSFSSYGYTF
TGTGCCAGTGCGGGGGGTAGTTTTAGTAGCTATGGCTACACCTTC